This TCR beta chain was retrieved from a study of PD-1 blockade in mismatch repair-deficient tumors. Study information: Enrolled about 2013-2016, patients had progressing, pretreated mismatch repair-deficient cancers of about a dozen types. Whole-study findings and limits: Rapid post-treatment expansion, then contraction, generally preceding radiologic response, marked tumor-resident clones.

PCR or immunohistochemistry showed mismatch repair deficiency in every enrolled patient. About this clone itself: Its cognate antigen is unknown.

Germline V gene sequence: CDR1 MRHNA, CDR2 SNTAGT. The J segment lost 4 bases and the V segment lost 5 bases, leaving 5 bases of the junction unmatched. This CDR3 is built from 14 residues. Generated by immunoSEQ multiplex PCR, the TCRdb table keeps only in-frame clones and is missing some. The table has some 110,000 clones, 60% to 85% seen once. V is TRBV6-4 and J is TRBJ1-1, with 9 bases identical to TRBD1. Source: peripheral blood, taken around 60 weeks after starting pembrolizumab. The TCR comes from an adult with mismatch repair-deficient cancer. In DNA, the CDR3 is TGTGCCAGCAGTTCCGGGACAGGGTCCACTGAAGCTTTCTTT. This gives the protein CASSSGTGSTEAFF.